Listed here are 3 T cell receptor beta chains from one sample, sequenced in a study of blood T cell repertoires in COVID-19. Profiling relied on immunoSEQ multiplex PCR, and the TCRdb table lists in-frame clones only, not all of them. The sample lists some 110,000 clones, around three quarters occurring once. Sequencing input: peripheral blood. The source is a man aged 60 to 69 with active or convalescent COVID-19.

The CDR3 nucleotides are TGTGCCAGTAGTATAGAGGCCAGCACAGATACGCAGTATTTT. This translates into CASSIEASTDTQYF. This rearrangement joins TRBV19 to TRBJ2-3; D ambiguous. V lost 0 bases and J lost 0, with 4 bases in between. The germline CDR1 and CDR2 sequences are LNHDA and SQIVND (reference sequence). The CDR3 spans 14 residues.

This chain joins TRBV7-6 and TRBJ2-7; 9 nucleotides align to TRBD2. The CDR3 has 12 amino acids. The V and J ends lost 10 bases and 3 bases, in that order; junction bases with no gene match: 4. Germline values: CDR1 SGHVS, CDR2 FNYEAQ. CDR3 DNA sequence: TGTGCCACCGGGACTAGCATCTACGAGCAGTACTTC. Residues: CATGTSIYEQYF.

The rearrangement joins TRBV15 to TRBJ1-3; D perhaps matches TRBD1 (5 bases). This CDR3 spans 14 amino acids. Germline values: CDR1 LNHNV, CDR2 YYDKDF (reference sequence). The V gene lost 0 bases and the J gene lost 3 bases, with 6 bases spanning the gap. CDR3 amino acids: CATSRDRVGNTIYF. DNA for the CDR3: TGTGCCACCAGCAGAGACAGGGTTGGAAACACCATATATTTT.